Presented here are 24 T cell receptor beta chains from one specimen sequenced in a study of CD8+ T cells in alopecia areata. The authors extracted RNA and reverse transcribed it into cDNA as the sequencing template. Some clones are missing from TCRdb's copy, which holds only in-frame ones; the method was immunoSEQ multiplex PCR. The sample carries 110,000 or so clones, roughly 56% recorded once. The sample's treatment: oral pan-JAK inhibitor, 5-10 mg twice daily. The specimen was CD4+ T cells sorted from blood, collected at week 24, from a patient treated with tofacitinib. Receptor source: a human donor with alopecia areata.

This chain joins TRBV4-3 and TRBJ2-1; 7 nucleotides align to TRBD2. The V and J ends lost 3 bases and 9 bases, in that order; junction bases with no gene match: 11. Per germline, CDR1 LGHNA and CDR2 YSLEER. This CDR3 spans 15 amino acids. In DNA form, the CDR3 reads TGCGCCAGCAGCCAGGCGGGACTAATTGTCGGTGAGCAGTTCTTC. Its protein is CASSQAGLIVGEQFF.

This clone was counted a few times. CDR3 nucleotides: TGCGCCAGCAGCTTCAGCGGGGGATGGGAGACCCAGTACTTC. This translates into CASSFSGGWETQYF. The V and J genes are TRBV5-1 and TRBJ2-5, with 8 bases that match TRBD2. The length of the CDR3 is 14 residues. Germline-derived CDR1 and CDR2 are SGHRS and YFSETQ. The trim removed 2 bases at V and 5 bases at J, leaving 5 bases unmatched.

As to this clone: Other DNA sequences from this sample encode an identical CDR3 as well. V gene TRBV4-1 combines with J gene TRBJ1-5; no reliable D call. The CDR3 length is 16 residues. Germline V CDR1 and CDR2: MGHRA, YSYEKL. The V end was cut by 0 bases, the J end by 2 bases, with 11 bases between. CDR3 in amino acids: CASSQDGGLGNQPQHF. As DNA, the CDR3 is TGCGCCAGCAGCCAAGATGGCGGCCTGGGCAATCAGCCCCAGCATTTT.

V usage is TRBV7-2 and J usage is TRBJ2-3; no definite D call. CDR1 and CDR2 from the germline V gene are SGHTA and FQGNSA. V was cut by 0 bases and J by 4 bases, with 11 bases left in between. This CDR3 is 15 amino acids long. CDR3 nucleotide sequence: TGTGCCAGCAGCTTAGCGGGCAACTATCCAGATACGCAGTATTTT. This gives the protein CASSLAGNYPDTQYF. The whole variable domain, filled in from reference TRBV7-2 and TRBJ2-3, reads GAGVSQSPSNKVTEKGKDVELRCDPISGHTALYWYRQSLGQGLEFLIYFQGNSAPDKSGLPSDRFSAERTGGSVSTLTIQRTQQEDSAVYLCASSLAGNYPDTQYFGPGTRLTVL.

The chain joins TRBV5-1 to TRBJ1-2; a weak D match, TRBD1 (5 bases). Looked up from germline, CDR1 is SGHRS and CDR2 is YFSETQ. The CDR3 covers 11 residues. Trimming cost V 6 bases and J 5 bases, with 8 bases left between them. The DNA of the CDR3 is TGCGCCAGCACCCAGGGATATGGCTACACCTTC. Protein: CASTQGYGYTF.

This clone was seen a handful of times. The chain carries TRBV29-1 and TRBJ2-4; no reliable D call. Germline V gene lookup returns CDR1 SQVTM and CDR2 ANQGSEA. The CDR3 is 14 residues long. V was cut by 2 bases and J by 0 bases, with 8 bases left in between. The CDR3 DNA follows: TGCAGCGTTGAAAACAAACTAGCCAAAAACATTCAGTACTTC. Amino acids: CSVENKLAKNIQYF.

The chain is built from TRBV18 and TRBJ1-1, with D unclear. The V end lost 2 bases, the J end lost 7 bases, and 8 bases lay between the germline ends. This CDR3 contains 12 residues. The germline V gene encodes CDR1 KGHSH and CDR2 LQKENI. The CDR3 here is CASSPLSNEAFF. The CDR3 region has the DNA TGTGCCAGCTCACCATTAAGTAATGAAGCTTTCTTT.

This chain joins TRBV7-2 and TRBJ2-5; no clear D. The length of the CDR3 is 15 residues. Germline CDR1 reads SGHTA; CDR2 reads FQGNSA. V was trimmed by 0 bases and J by 3 bases, leaving 11 bases between them. The CDR3 DNA is TGTGCCAGCAGCTTAGCTTCCTTAAGTAAAGAGACCCAGTACTTC. Protein sequence: CASSLASLSKETQYF.

The gene calls are TRBV29-1 and TRBJ2-7; no clear D gene. CDR1 SQVTM and CDR2 ANQGSEA come from the germline V gene. The CDR3 is made up of 11 amino acids. V lost 6 bases, J lost 3 bases, and 9 bases lay in between. The DNA of the CDR3 is TGCAGCGTACTCACAAACTACGAGCAGTACTTC. Protein sequence: CSVLTNYEQYF.

V gene TRBV11-2 combines with J gene TRBJ2-7; no firm D call. V gave up 1 base and J gave up 3 bases, with 4 bases separating them. The CDR3 loop spans 12 amino acids. The germline V gene encodes CDR1 SGHAT and CDR2 FQNNGV. Here the CDR3 DNA reads TGTGCCAGCAGCTTAGCTGACTACGAGCAGTACTTC. This sequence encodes CASSLADYEQYF.

This chain's CDR3 is CASRGTGGFIEQFF. CDR3 sequence (DNA): TGTGCCAGCCGCGGGACAGGGGGTTTCATTGAGCAGTTCTTC. This sequence joins TRBV11-2 and TRBJ2-1, with 11 positions matching TRBD1. V gave up 8 bases and J gave up 9 bases; unmatched junction bases: 9. The CDR3 runs to 14 residues. Germline values: CDR1 SGHAT, CDR2 FQNNGV. The entire variable domain, with the rest obtained from reference TRBV11-2 and TRBJ2-1, is as follows: EAGVAQSPRYKIIEKRQSVAFWCNPISGHATLYWYQQILGQGPKLLIQFQNNGVVDDSQLPKDRFSAERLKGVDSTLKIQPAKLEDSAVYLCASRGTGGFIEQFFGPGTRLTVL.

This clone was counted a few times. J is TRBJ1-5 and V is TRBV7-2; possible D gene TRBD1, 5 bases. Germline V gene data show CDR1 as SGHTA and CDR2 as FQGNSA. V lost 2 bases to trimming and J lost 1 base, with 12 bases between them. This CDR3 region has 16 residues. CDR3 DNA: TGTGCCAGCAGCTTAAGGAGGGGCGACAGCAATCAGCCCCAGCATTTT. Encoded protein: CASSLRRGDSNQPQHF.

The rearrangement joins TRBV4-2 to TRBJ2-1; D gene unclear. The CDR3 runs 13 residues. With 4 bases removed from V and 10 bases from J, the gap between germline ends came to 14 bases. Germline V gives CDR1 LGHNA, CDR2 YNFKEQ. This CDR3 reads CASSLYYDQEQFF. The CDR3 region has the DNA TGTGCCAGCAGCCTCTACTACGACCAGGAGCAGTTCTTC.

The V call is TRBV6-6, the J call TRBJ1-3; D unclear. Between the trimmed V and J ends, which lost 0 bases and 0 bases, there was a span of 6 bases. This CDR3 is 15 amino acids long. Germline loops: CDR1 MNHNY, CDR2 SVGAGI (reference sequence). The CDR3 spells CASSYSGLSGNTIYF. CDR3 DNA: TGTGCCAGCAGTTACTCGGGTCTCTCTGGAAACACCATATATTTT.

This chain joins TRBV29-1 and TRBJ2-7; a possible D gene is TRBD2 (5 bases). The CDR3 has 11 amino acids. Germline-derived CDR1 and CDR2 are SQVTM and ANQGSEA. The germline V and J ends were trimmed by 4 bases and 4 bases, with 8 bases remaining between them. CDR3 protein: CSVGVAYEQYF. CDR3 DNA: TGCAGCGTTGGAGTAGCGTACGAGCAGTACTTC.

The chain joins TRBV4-3 to TRBJ2-3; D unclear. Germline V gene data show CDR1 as LGHNA and CDR2 as YSLEER. V lost 0 bases, J lost 0 bases, and 7 bases lay in between. CDR3 length: 15 residues. The CDR3 nucleotides read TGCGCCAGCAGCCAAGAGGCTAGTAGCACAGATACGCAGTATTTT. It yields the protein CASSQEASSTDTQYF.

As regards this clone: The junction shows a germline mismatch at one end, possibly a read error. The genes are TRBV13 and TRBJ2-7; the D gene is possibly TRBD1 (6 bases). The CDR3 totals 14 residues. CDR1 is PRHDT, CDR2 FYEKMQ, per germline (reference sequence). This CDR3 reads CASSLGTGNYEQYF. The CDR3 DNA sequence: TGTGCCAGCAGCCTAGGCACAGGGAACTACGAGCAGTACTTC.

The genes are TRBV6-5 and TRBJ1-1, with 9 positions matching TRBD1. The ends lost 4 bases at V and 2 bases at J; junction bases unmatched: 2. Per germline, CDR1 MNHEY and CDR2 SVGAGI. The CDR3 has 14 amino acids. CDR3 in amino acids: CASSLGQGNTEAFF. In DNA, the CDR3 is TGTGCCAGCAGTTTGGGACAGGGAAACACTGAAGCTTTCTTT.

The V and J genes are TRBV5-4 and TRBJ2-1; D may be TRBD2 (6 bases). Trimming stripped 0 bases from V and 5 bases from J, with 6 bases between. The CDR3 extends over 13 amino acids. Germline assignment: CDR1 SGHNT and CDR2 YYREEE (reference sequence). Here the CDR3 reads CASSLGGDNEQFF. CDR3 nucleotides: TGTGCCAGCAGCTTGGGGGGGGACAATGAGCAGTTCTTC.

The chain uses TRBV7-3 and TRBJ2-1; D remains ambiguous. CDR3 size: 13 residues. Trimming left V 2 bases short and J 3 bases short, with 5 bases between. CDR1 and CDR2 (germline): SGHTA, FQGTGA. The CDR3 sequence: CASSLWSYNEQFF. CDR3 coding DNA: TGTGCCAGCAGCTTATGGAGCTACAATGAGCAGTTCTTC.

The chain joins TRBV29-1 to TRBJ2-5, with TRBD2 identical over 9 bases. CDR1 is SQVTM and CDR2 is ANQGSEA in the germline V gene. The junction had 5 bases not matched to a gene; V was cut back by 4 bases and J by 5 bases. The CDR3 extends over 13 amino acids. The CDR3 region is CSVGRSGRETQYF. CDR3 DNA sequence: TGCAGCGTTGGTAGAAGCGGGAGGGAGACCCAGTACTTC.

The chain recombines TRBV2 with TRBJ2-3, with D unresolved. V shed 6 bases and J shed 5 bases, with 9 bases lying between them. There are 12 residues in the CDR3. The germline gives CDR1 SNHLY, CDR2 FYNNEI. CDR3 amino acids: CASSPGLDTQYF. DNA of the CDR3: TGTGCCAGCAGCCCGGGCCTAGATACGCAGTATTTT.

This chain joins TRBV5-1 and TRBJ2-7; no clear D. Trimming took off 0 bases at V and 4 bases at J, with 5 bases between the two ends. The CDR3 consists of 12 residues. Germline lookup yields CDR1 SGHRS and CDR2 YFSETQ. The DNA for the CDR3 is TGCGCCAGCAGCTTGGCCGAGTACGAGCAGTACTTC. Amino acid sequence: CASSLAEYEQYF.

The chain employs TRBV5-6 and TRBJ2-5, with D unclear. Trimming left V 2 bases short and J 0 bases short, with 5 bases between. This CDR3 has 13 amino acids. CDR1 SGHDT and CDR2 YYEEEE come from the germline V gene. The CDR3 region is CASSLQNQETQYF. In nucleotides, the CDR3 is TGTGCCAGCAGCTTACAGAACCAAGAGACCCAGTACTTC.